This passage covers 13 T cell receptor beta chains from one sample sequenced in a study of blood T cell repertoires in COVID-19. The protocol was immunoSEQ multiplex PCR, while the TCRdb copy is restricted to in-frame clones and leaves out a portion. Of roughly 250,000 clones listed, over 80% were seen once; the top ten hold 1.2%. Sequences were obtained from PBMCs or T cells enriched from blood (not recorded which). The receptors here all came from a human donor in a cohort exposed to, infected with or recovered from COVID-19 (not recorded which). The donor label of this sample is uncertain.

This chain links TRBV10-2 with TRBJ1-2; 9 bases are a match to TRBD1. The CDR3 covers 15 residues. J gave up 2 bases and V 4 bases, and 5 bases lay outside the gene matches. Germline loops: CDR1 WSHSY, CDR2 SAAADI. CDR3 region: CASSGVGTGNYGYTF. The CDR3, as DNA: TGCGCCAGCAGTGGGGTGGGGACAGGGAACTATGGCTACACCTTC.

This chain uses TRBV12-5 with TRBJ2-7; 13 positions agree with TRBD2. Germline V gives CDR1 LGHNT, CDR2 FRNRAP. V gave up 6 bases and J gave up 0 bases; unmatched junction bases: 8. The CDR3 runs 17 residues. The CDR3 loop reads CASGSTSGGSLSYEQYF. The CDR3 DNA is TGTGCTAGTGGGTCGACTAGCGGGGGGTCCCTCTCCTACGAGCAGTACTTC.

The chain joins TRBV2 to TRBJ1-5, with a weak D call TRBD1 (5 bases). V was cut by 4 bases and J by 2 bases, with 9 bases left in between. CDR1 is SNHLY and CDR2 is FYNNEI in the germline V gene. The CDR3 runs 14 residues. The DNA of the CDR3 is TGTGCCAGCAGTGGACAGATTGGCAATCAGCCCCAGCATTTT. It encodes CASSGQIGNQPQHF.

The V gene is TRBV9, the J gene TRBJ1-3, with unresolved D. CDR3 length: 17 residues. The V and J ends lost 0 bases and 0 bases respectively, with 13 bases between them. Germline CDR1 reads SGDLS; CDR2 reads YYNGEE. As DNA, the CDR3 is TGTGCCAGCAGCGTAGCTCCTACGGGTTCCTCTGGAAACACCATATATTTT. It specifies CASSVAPTGSSGNTIYF.

This clone came up a few times. The chain has TRBV6-2 or TRBV6-3 and TRBJ2-1, with 10 bases that match TRBD2. The CDR3 extends over 15 amino acids. In germline, CDR1 is MNHEY, CDR2 SVGEGT. J gave up 5 bases and V 2 bases, and 3 bases lay outside the gene matches. As DNA, the CDR3 is TGTGCCAGCAGTTACCTAGCGGGGGAGAACAATGAGCAGTTCTTC. This translates into CASSYLAGENNEQFF.

The chain uses TRBV2 and TRBJ1-4; D is perhaps TRBD1 (5 bases). The germline V gene has CDR1 SNHLY and CDR2 FYNNEI. V was cut by 4 bases and J by 2 bases, with 11 bases left in between. The CDR3 runs to 15 residues. Here the CDR3 reads CASSVYRGTNEKLFF. CDR3 DNA: TGTGCCAGCAGTGTTTATAGGGGCACTAATGAAAAACTGTTTTTT.

The chain has TRBV27 and TRBJ1-5; tentatively, D is TRBD1 (5 bases). Germline CDR1 MNHEY, CDR2 SMNVEV (reference sequence). The CDR3 is 15 residues long. The ends were cut back, 6 bases at V and 0 bases at J, with 12 bases in the middle. CDR3 in DNA: TGTGCCAGCAGGCTCGACAGAGATAGCAATCAGCCCCAGCATTTT. As protein: CASRLDRDSNQPQHF.

The chain couples TRBV7-8 to TRBJ2-7; the D is unclear. The CDR3 sequence is 14 residues long. V was trimmed by 2 bases and J by 0 bases, leaving 8 bases between them. CDR1 is SGHVS and CDR2 is FQNEAQ in the germline V gene. Here the CDR3 reads CASSLRVLSYEQYF. The CDR3 DNA reads TGTGCCAGCAGCTTACGGGTCCTCTCCTACGAGCAGTACTTC.

V and J are TRBV6-2 or TRBV6-3 and TRBJ2-7; TRBD2 is a possible D gene (6 bases). The CDR3 is 14 amino acids. The germline V gene encodes CDR1 MNHEY and CDR2 SVGEGT. V gave up 0 bases and J gave up 2 bases, with 8 bases separating them. CDR3 DNA: TGTGCCAGCAGTTACTCGGGACTCACCTACGAGCAGTACTTC. This sequence encodes CASSYSGLTYEQYF.

This chain links TRBV5-6 with TRBJ2-3; tentative D call: TRBD1 (6 bases). Trimming took 2 bases from V and 0 from J, leaving 10 bases between them. This CDR3 is built from 15 residues. Germline CDR1 reads SGHDT; CDR2 reads YYEEEE. The CDR3: CASSFVGASTDTQYF. The CDR3 DNA sequence: TGTGCCAGCAGCTTCGTGGGGGCAAGCACAGATACGCAGTATTTT.

This clone has at least ten counts. The chain couples TRBV18 to TRBJ2-1; 13 bases map to TRBD2. Losses at the gene ends were 6 bases for V and 8 bases for J; bases not matched to a gene: 7. Germline V gene sequence: CDR1 KGHSH, CDR2 LQKENI. The CDR3 is 15 residues long. The CDR3 here is CASSGTSGVPDEQFF. The DNA for the CDR3 is TGTGCCAGCTCCGGGACTAGCGGGGTCCCCGATGAGCAGTTCTTC.

This chain links TRBV2 with TRBJ1-3; tentative D call: TRBD1 (5 bases). V was shortened by 4 bases and J by 3 bases, with 7 bases between the two germline ends. The CDR3 has 13 residues. Germline CDR1 SNHLY, CDR2 FYNNEI. In nucleotides, the CDR3 is TGTGCCAGCAGTGTAAGGGGTGGAAACACCATATATTTT. It translates to CASSVRGGNTIYF. Together with reference TRBV2 and TRBJ1-3, the CDR3 gives the full variable domain: EPEVTQTPSHQVTQMGQEVILRCVPISNHLYFYWYRQILGQKVEFLVSFYNNEISEKSEIFDDQFSVERPDGSNFTLKIRSTKLEDSAMYFCASSVRGGNTIYFGEGSWLTVV.

Concerning this clone: This same CDR3 is encoded by further DNA sequences in the sample. This chain joins TRBV30 and TRBJ2-5; TRBD1 is a possible D gene (6 bases). Germline loops: CDR1 GTSNPN, CDR2 SVGIG (reference sequence). Trimming left V 2 bases short and J 5 bases short, with 9 bases between. This CDR3 spans 12 amino acids. CDR3 DNA: TGTGCCTGGAGTCCGCAGGGGGAGACCCAGTACTTC. Translating gives CAWSPQGETQYF.